These 19 T cell receptor beta chains were sequenced from one sample in a study of low-dose radiotherapy and immunotherapy resistance in tumors. Gene-specific TRAV and TRBV primers were used for first-strand cDNA, covering alpha and beta chains. TCR amplification used 20 PCR cycles, a constant-region primer and a V-primer adapter. TCRdb recomputed calls from the reads with MiXCR, one row per CDR3 protein. The data hold tens of thousands of distinct CDR3 sequences, with 15% to 20% observed a single time. As to time point: after trial treatment. Treatment of the sample: LDRT plus nivolumab, ipilimumab, low-dose cyclophosphamide and aspirin (RACIN trial). Sequencing was performed on PBMCs, taken after low-dose radiotherapy plus immunotherapy. The receptor source for this set is a male donor with prostate cancer.

This clonotype has only a few counts. The chain combines TRBV5-4 with TRBJ2-3; TRBD1 is a possible D gene (7 bases). Germline loops: CDR1 SGHNT, CDR2 YYREEE (reference sequence). This CDR3 region has 15 residues. Trimming removed 4 bases at V and 0 bases at J, with 12 bases between. DNA of the CDR3: TGTGCCAGCAGCAACCCAGGGGGGAGCACAGATACGCAGTATTTT. Residues: CASSNPGGSTDTQYF.

Many counts were recorded for this clonotype. DNA for the CDR3: TGTGCCAGCAGCTACCTGACAGAACATACGCAGTATTTT. This codes for CASSYLTEHTQYF. V usage is TRBV7-2 and J usage is TRBJ2-3; weak D call: TRBD1 (5 bases). The V gene lost 4 bases and the J gene lost 7 bases, with 12 bases spanning the gap. CDR1 is SGHTA and CDR2 is FQGNSA in the germline V gene. This CDR3 is 13 amino acids long. The whole variable domain, filled in from reference TRBV7-2 and TRBJ2-3, reads GAGVSQSPSNKVTEKGKDVELRCDPISGHTALYWYRQSLGQGLEFLIYFQGNSAPDKSGLPSDRFSAERTGGSVSTLTIQRTQQEDSAVYLCASSYLTEHTQYFGPGTRLTVL.

This clonotype was observed many times. V usage is TRBV18 and J usage is TRBJ2-1; TRBD1 agrees at 8 bases. This CDR3 region has 15 residues. Germline V gives CDR1 KGHSH, CDR2 LQKENI. V was pared by 1 base and J by 6 bases, with 5 bases of the junction left unmatched. This CDR3 reads CASSPRTGGLNEQFF. As DNA, the CDR3 is TGTGCCAGCTCACCACGAACAGGGGGGCTCAATGAGCAGTTCTTC. Based on the CDR3 plus reference TRBV18 and TRBJ2-1, the full variable domain is NAGVMQNPRHLVRRRGQEARLRCSPMKGHSHVYWYRQLPEEGLKFMVYLQKENIIDESGMPKERFSAEFPKEGPSILRIQQVVRGDSAAYFCASSPRTGGLNEQFFGPGTRLTVL.

This clonotype showed up many times. This sequence joins TRBV29-1 and TRBJ1-2; 7 bases fit TRBD1. V was pared by 5 bases and J by 7 bases, with 4 bases of the junction left unmatched. Germline CDR1 and CDR2: SQVTM and ANQGSEA. CDR3 length: 11 residues. This CDR3 is CSVHTGAGYTF. The CDR3 DNA sequence: TGCAGCGTTCACACAGGGGCTGGCTACACCTTC.

In this sample, this clonotype turned up many times. The V call is TRBV2, the J call TRBJ2-7; 8 bases agree with TRBD2. Unmatched junction bases numbered 4, after V lost 0 bases and J lost 12 bases. Germline CDR1 and CDR2: SNHLY and FYNNEI. The CDR3 length is 12 residues. This CDR3 reads CASSEAGTRTYF. Here the CDR3 DNA reads TGTGCCAGCAGTGAAGCAGGGACTAGAACGTACTTC.

Ten or more counts support this clonotype. The chain recombines TRBV4-3 with TRBJ2-5; perhaps TRBD2 as D (6 bases). Germline values: CDR1 LGHNA, CDR2 YSLEER. V was shortened by 4 bases and J by 5 bases, with 11 bases between the two germline ends. The CDR3 is 13 amino acids. The CDR3 bases are TGCGCCAGCAGCCCGGGACTGGAGGAGACCCAGTACTTC. Translating gives CASSPGLEETQYF.

This clonotype was counted many times. J is TRBJ2-1 and V is TRBV6-2 or TRBV6-3, with D perhaps matching TRBD2 (6 bases). The CDR3 covers 13 residues. CDR1 MNHEY and CDR2 SVGEGT come from the germline V gene. The ends were cut back, 9 bases at V and 5 bases at J, with 14 bases in the middle. CDR3 bases: TGTGCCAGTTCCGGGACTTATCACAATGAGCAGTTCTTC. Protein product: CASSGTYHNEQFF.

The table lists this clonotype with many counts. The chain is built from TRBV20-1 and TRBJ1-1; no definite D call. The CDR3 has 15 amino acids. The ends were cut back, 0 bases at V and 8 bases at J, with 19 bases in the middle. The germline gives CDR1 DFQATT, CDR2 SNEGSKA (reference sequence). CDR3 sequence (DNA): TGCAGTGCTAGAGATGGATCTCTCTACCCCTCCGAAGCTTTCTTT. This codes for CSARDGSLYPSEAFF.

In regard to this clonotype: One base separates it from a far larger clone, so it is likely a read error. This chain joins TRBV2 and TRBJ2-7; D assignment may be TRBD1 or TRBD2 (5 bases each). The CDR3 totals 13 residues. Trimming removed 6 bases from V and 4 bases from J, with 13 bases in between. The germline V gene has CDR1 SNHLY and CDR2 FYNNEI. The CDR3 coding sequence is TGTGCCAGCAGCCCGGGACGGACGTACGAGCAGTACTTC. It is translated as CASSPGRTYEQYF. The complete variable domain, with remaining parts taken from reference TRBV2 and TRBJ2-7, reads EPEVTQTPSHQVTQMGQEVILRCVPISNHLYFYWYRQILGQKVEFLVSFYNNEISEKSEIFDDQFSVERPDGSNFTLKIRSTKLEDSAMYFCASSPGRTYEQYFGPGTRLTVT.

This clonotype was recorded many times. The chain uses TRBV5-1 and TRBJ2-3, with 7 bases fitting TRBD1. Germline V gene data show CDR1 as SGHRS and CDR2 as YFSETQ. J gave up 2 bases and V 0 bases, and 3 bases lay outside the gene matches. This CDR3 spans 15 amino acids. The CDR3, as DNA: TGCGCCAGCAGCTTGGCGGGACAGATCACAGATACGCAGTATTTT. It specifies CASSLAGQITDTQYF.

In the case of this clonotype: A far larger clone is only one base removed, so a read error is likely. The chain uses TRBV6-2 or TRBV6-3 and TRBJ2-1; 12 nucleotides align to TRBD2. Germline values: CDR1 MNHEY, CDR2 SVGEGT. This CDR3 comprises 15 residues. Trimming removed 5 bases from V and 10 bases from J; junction bases left unmatched: 9. The CDR3 bases are TGTGCCAGCAGTGAAGGACTAGCGGGGTACTACGAGCAGTTCTTC. As protein: CASSEGLAGYYEQFF.

This clonotype was counted once. The chain is built from TRBV6-1 and TRBJ2-6, with 8 positions matching TRBD1. This CDR3 comprises 17 residues. The trim removed 11 bases at V and 2 bases at J, leaving 14 bases unmatched. Looked up from germline, CDR1 is MNHNS and CDR2 is SASEGT. CDR3 sequence: CAAKRQGAFTGANVLTF. CDR3 bases: TGTGCCGCCAAACGGCAGGGGGCCTTCACTGGGGCCAACGTCCTGACTTTC.

This clonotype has a count of ten or more. The chain combines TRBV7-2 with TRBJ2-1, with 9 nucleotides matching TRBD2. The germline gives CDR1 SGHTA, CDR2 FQGNSA. V was pared by 3 bases and J by 7 bases, with 7 bases of the junction left unmatched. The CDR3 consists of 15 residues. This CDR3 is CASSLREGPFNEQFF. DNA of the CDR3: TGTGCCAGCAGCTTGCGGGAGGGCCCGTTTAATGAGCAGTTCTTC.

This clonotype was recorded at least ten times. The chain is built from TRBV29-1 and TRBJ2-1; 8 bases match TRBD1. Germline V gene lookup returns CDR1 SQVTM and CDR2 ANQGSEA. The length of the CDR3 is 15 residues. The trim removed 3 bases at V and 0 bases at J, leaving 4 bases unmatched. CDR3 in DNA: TGCAGCGTTGAGGGGACAGGCGTCTCCTACAATGAGCAGTTCTTC. The encoded protein is CSVEGTGVSYNEQFF.

This clonotype was seen at least ten times. The rearrangement links TRBV5-6 to TRBJ1-1; D may be TRBD1 (6 bases). This CDR3 is built from 12 residues. Germline values: CDR1 SGHDT, CDR2 YYEEEE. The ends were cut back, 3 bases at V and 7 bases at J, with 10 bases in the middle. The DNA for the CDR3 is TGTGCCAGCAGCTCTGTGACAGGTGAAGCTTTCTTT. This translates into CASSSVTGEAFF.

This clonotype was counted ten times or more. The genes are TRBV2 and TRBJ2-5; D possibly corresponds to TRBD2 (6 bases). Germline values: CDR1 SNHLY, CDR2 FYNNEI. The CDR3 sequence is 14 residues long. The germline V and J ends were trimmed by 8 bases and 5 bases, with 18 bases remaining between them. The CDR3 DNA sequence: TGTGCCAGCGCAACTAGCCGGGGAGCCGAGACCCAGTACTTC. Protein sequence: CASATSRGAETQYF.

Many counts were recorded for this clonotype. J is TRBJ2-2 and V is TRBV6-5, with D perhaps TRBD1 (7 bases). This CDR3 region has 14 residues. Germline-derived CDR1 and CDR2 are MNHEY and SVGAGI. Deletions cut 2 bases from V and 7 bases from J, with 11 bases between. This chain's CDR3 is CASSYQGGGGELFF. The CDR3 DNA follows: TGTGCCAGCAGTTACCAGGGGGGAGGCGGGGAGCTGTTTTTT.

This clonotype has at least ten counts. The chain carries TRBV18 and TRBJ1-1; D remains ambiguous. The germline V gene encodes CDR1 KGHSH and CDR2 LQKENI. V shed 0 bases and J shed 1 base, with 9 bases lying between them. The CDR3 loop spans 15 amino acids. The CDR3 region is CASSPPGRQNTEAFF. Written as DNA, the CDR3 is TGTGCCAGCTCACCACCGGGCAGGCAGAACACTGAAGCTTTCTTT. Variable domain in full (rest from reference TRBV18 and TRBJ1-1): NAGVMQNPRHLVRRRGQEARLRCSPMKGHSHVYWYRQLPEEGLKFMVYLQKENIIDESGMPKERFSAEFPKEGPSILRIQQVVRGDSAAYFCASSPPGRQNTEAFFGQGTRLTVV.

The table lists this clonotype with many counts. This chain connects TRBV18 to TRBJ2-1; 8 bases match TRBD2. V was pared by 3 bases and J by 4 bases, with 8 bases of the junction left unmatched. The CDR3 extends over 16 amino acids. Germline V lookup: CDR1 KGHSH, CDR2 LQKENI. The CDR3 nucleotides read TGTGCCAGCTCACCTCCCAGCGGGAGAGGTTACAATGAGCAGTTCTTC. Its translation is CASSPPSGRGYNEQFF.